This T cell receptor beta chain emerged from a study of blood T cell repertoires in COVID-19. Background on the study: COVID-19 samples, acute and convalescent, were from the United States, Italy and Spain.

The method was immunoSEQ multiplex PCR; TCRdb's version includes in-frame clones alone and lacks a portion of them. The table includes roughly 120,000 clones, roughly 90% detected once. From germline, CDR1 is SEHNR and CDR2 FQNEAQ (reference sequence). Trimming shortened V by 7 bases and J by 1 base, and 13 bases separated the two germline ends. The CDR3 contains 14 residues. Material for sequencing was peripheral blood. The chain uses TRBV7-9 and TRBJ1-1; D is perhaps TRBD1 (5 bases). This sequence originates from a man between 65 and 85 years old who had recovered from COVID-19. The CDR3 nucleotides are TGTGCCAGCACCGTTTCAGGGTCGAACACTGAAGCTTTCTTT. This translates into CASTVSGSNTEAFF.